The T cell receptor beta chain under discussion was sequenced for a study of T-cell memory formation after mild COVID-19. Study details: TCR clusters largely stayed donor specific. Study-wide results and caveats: Whereas later expanders leaned CD4+, clones contracting day 15 to 85 showed a balanced CD4/CD8 makeup.

5'RACE primed at constant segments yielded TCR alpha and TCR beta cDNA libraries bearing sample barcodes and UMIs. TCRdb re-called the 5' RACE reads with MiXCR, one entry per CDR3 protein. The sample has hundreds of thousands of distinct CDR3 sequences, roughly 15% seen once; the top ten hold about 24%. This clonotype was observed a handful of times. Its antigen is as yet unknown. Sequencing was performed on PBMCs or a T cell subset sorted from them (not recorded which). The origin of this receptor is a young man who had mild COVID-19 (a few samples of this study predate the infection). Cell type and time point are not known.

The CDR3 sequence: CASSQDHHPWDEQFF. CDR3 bases: TGTGCCAGCAGCCAAGATCACCACCCTTGGGATGAGCAGTTCTTC. The V gene is TRBV4-2, the J gene TRBJ2-1, with D unclear. V was clipped by 0 bases and J by 8 bases, with 14 bases between them. This CDR3 comprises 15 residues. The germline CDR1 and CDR2 sequences are LGHNA and YNFKEQ.